Listed below are T cell receptor beta chains from one sample, sequenced in a study of long-term antiretroviral therapy in people with HIV. The method was immunoSEQ multiplex PCR; TCRdb's version includes in-frame clones alone and lacks a portion of them. Here the sample spans around 17,000 clones, 90% to 95% being singletons. Sequenced material: unsorted PBMCs, taken approximately 11 years after starting antiretroviral therapy. These receptors all stem from a man aged 25 to 40 with HIV. CDR3s include the opening cysteine and the closing phenylalanine or tryptophan. A D gene is named only where the DNA matches it firmly. Size is omitted from some rows. Given values are once, few, many or a class for expanded clones.

>NA|TRBV6-1|TRBJ1-1|NA
CASSLQALEAFF
TGTGCCAGCAGCCTACAAGCCCTTGAAGCTTTCTTT
>NA|TRBV27|TRBJ1-4|NA
CASSFRATTNEKLFF
TGTGCCAGCAGTTTTAGGGCAACTACTAATGAAAAACTGTTTTTT
>NA|TRBV19|TRBJ1-5|NA
CASSIGVVQPQHF
TGTGCCAGTAGTATAGGGGTAGTTCAGCCCCAGCATTTT
>NA|TRBV6-1|TRBJ2-7|NA
CASSAGQVEYEQYF
TGTGCCAGCAGTGCGGGACAAGTAGAGTACGAGCAGTACTTC
>TRBD1|TRBV7-9|TRBJ1-5|NA
CASSHALGQAGQQPQHF
TGTGCCAGCAGCCATGCTTTGGGACAGGCTGGACAACAGCCCCAGCATTTT
>TRBD1|TRBV5-8|TRBJ1-1|NA
CASSKWTGVNTEAFF
TGTGCCAGCAGCAAATGGACAGGGGTGAACACTGAAGCTTTCTTT
>TRBD2|TRBV27|TRBJ2-5|NA
CASSPRLAVQETQYF
TGTGCCAGCAGTCCGAGACTAGCGGTACAAGAGACCCAGTACTTC
>NA|TRBV28|TRBJ1-2|NA
CASRTTYGYTF
TGTGCCAGCAGGACGACGTATGGCTACACCTTC
>TRBD1|TRBV6-1|TRBJ1-6|NA
CAGGTPGQAGSPLHF
TGTGCCGGCGGGACTCCGGGACAGGCAGGATCACCCCTCCACTTT
>TRBD2|TRBV11-2|TRBJ2-1|NA
CASRRSGGTHNEQFF
TGTGCCAGCAGACGCAGCGGGGGGACCCACAATGAGCAGTTCTTC
>TRBD2|TRBV7-6|TRBJ2-1|NA
CASSQAGTSGGREQFF
TGTGCCAGCAGCCAAGCCGGGACTAGCGGGGGAAGGGAGCAGTTCTTC
>TRBD1|TRBV2|TRBJ1-6|NA
CASSDGTVYNSPLHF
TGTGCCAGCAGTGATGGGACAGTATATAATTCACCCCTCCACTTT
>TRBD1|TRBV19|TRBJ2-7|NA
CASANTGQVYEQYF
TGTGCCAGTGCCAATACGGGACAGGTCTACGAGCAGTACTTC
>NA|TRBV7-2|TRBJ1-5|NA
CASSYTGGQPQHF
TGTGCCAGCAGCTATACGGGTGGTCAGCCCCAGCATTTT
>NA|TRBV5-4|TRBJ2-1|once
CASSLARGNEQFF
TGTGCCAGCAGCTTGGCGCGTGGCAATGAGCAGTTCTTC
>TRBD2|TRBV30|TRBJ2-3|NA
CAWSPTSVGTDTQYF
TGTGCCTGGAGTCCGACTAGCGTGGGGACAGATACGCAGTATTTT
>NA|TRBV6-6|TRBJ1-1|NA
CASRGHMNTEAFF
TGTGCCAGCAGGGGGCATATGAACACTGAAGCTTTCTTT
>NA|TRBV7-3|TRBJ2-1|NA
CASSRPPSINEQFF
TGTGCCAGCAGCCGACCCCCTAGCATCAATGAGCAGTTCTTC
>TRBD1|TRBV6-1|TRBJ1-5|NA
CATQGINQPQHF
TGTGCCACACAGGGGATCAATCAGCCCCAGCATTTT